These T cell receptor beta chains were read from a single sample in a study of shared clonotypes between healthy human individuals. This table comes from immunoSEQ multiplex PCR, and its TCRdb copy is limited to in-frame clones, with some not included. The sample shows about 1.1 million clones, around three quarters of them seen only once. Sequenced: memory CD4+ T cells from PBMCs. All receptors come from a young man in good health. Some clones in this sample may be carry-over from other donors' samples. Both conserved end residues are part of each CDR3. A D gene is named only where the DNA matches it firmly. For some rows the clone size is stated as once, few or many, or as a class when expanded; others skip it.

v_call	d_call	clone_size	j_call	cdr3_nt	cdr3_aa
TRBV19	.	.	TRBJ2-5	TGTGCCAGTAGCATAGGGATGACCCAGTACTTC	CASSIGMTQYF
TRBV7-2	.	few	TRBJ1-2	TGTGCCAGCAGCCGCACCCAGACAGAGCGCTATGGCTACACCTTC	CASSRTQTERYGYTF
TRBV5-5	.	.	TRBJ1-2	TGTGCCACCAGACAGGAACTGTACTATGGCTACACCTTC	CATRQELYYGYTF
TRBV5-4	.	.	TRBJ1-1	TGTGCCAGCAGCCAAGGACAGAACAAAGGCACTGAAGCTTTCTTT	CASSQGQNKGTEAFF
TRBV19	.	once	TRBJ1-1	TGTGCCAGTAGTAGTTCCTGGGGGGATGGCGGTGAAGCTTTCTTT	CASSSSWGDGGEAFF
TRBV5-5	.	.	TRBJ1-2	TGTGCCAGCAGCATCGACCCCAGGGGTGGCTACACCTTC	CASSIDPRGGYTF
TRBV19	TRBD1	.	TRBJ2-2	TGTGCCAGTAGTCCCCAGGACAGGGCTACCGGGGAGCTGTTTTTT	CASSPQDRATGELFF
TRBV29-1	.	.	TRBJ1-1	TGCAGCGTAGGTACCGGGACGGCGAACACTGAAGCTTTCTTT	CSVGTGTANTEAFF
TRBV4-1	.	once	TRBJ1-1	TGCGCCAGCAGCCAACTAACTCCCCGCGGTGGTGAAGCTTTCTTT	CASSQLTPRGGEAFF
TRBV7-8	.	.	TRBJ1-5	TGTGCCAGCAGCGGGGGGGCAAGGAACAATCAGCCCCAGCATTTT	CASSGGARNNQPQHF
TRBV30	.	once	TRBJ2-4	TGTGCCTGGAGTGACAGTTTAGCCAAAAACATTCAGTACTTC	CAWSDSLAKNIQYF
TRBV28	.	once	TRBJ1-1	TGTGCCAGCAGCTACGCCGACGCCCGGAGCATGAACACTGAAGCTTTCTTT	CASSYADARSMNTEAFF
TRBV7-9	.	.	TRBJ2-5	TGTGCCAGCAGCTTGCAGGGGGGCAGGGGAGAGACCCAGTACTTC	CASSLQGGRGETQYF
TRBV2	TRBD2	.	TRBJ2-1	TGTGCCAGCAGTGTTGGTCCGGGGTCGGGGTTAGCGGGAGGTAACAATGAGCAGTTCTTC	CASSVGPGSGLAGGNNEQFF
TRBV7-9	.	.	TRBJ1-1	TGTGCCAGCAGCTTCGTTGGGGACACTGAAGCTTTCTTT	CASSFVGDTEAFF
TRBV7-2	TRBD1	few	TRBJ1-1	TGTGCCAGCAGCTCCCAGGGGGCGCGCACTGAAGCTTTCTTT	CASSSQGARTEAFF
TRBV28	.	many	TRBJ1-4	TGTGCCAGCAGTTTATGGGAGGGGGATGAAAAACTGTTTTTT	CASSLWEGDEKLFF
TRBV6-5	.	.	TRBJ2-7	TGTGCCAGCAGCGACCGGGTCCGTGCTAGGTACGAGCAGTACTTC	CASSDRVRARYEQYF
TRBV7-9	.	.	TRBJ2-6	TGTGCCAGCAGGACTACCGCGGCCGGGAGCTCTGGGGCCAACGTCCTGACTTTC	CASRTTAAGSSGANVLTF
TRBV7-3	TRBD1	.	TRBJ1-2	TGTGCCAGCAGCTTTGACAGGGAAAGTGGCTACACCTTC	CASSFDRESGYTF
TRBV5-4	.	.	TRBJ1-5	TGTGCCAGCAGCTCGGTCCGAAGCAATCAGCCCCAGCATTTT	CASSSVRSNQPQHF
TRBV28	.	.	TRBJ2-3	TGTGCCAGCAGGATAACAGATACGCAGTATTTT	CASRITDTQYF
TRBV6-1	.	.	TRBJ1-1	TGTGCCAGCAGTGAAGTTCCGAACACTGAAGCTTTCTTT	CASSEVPNTEAFF
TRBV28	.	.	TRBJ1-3	TGTGCCAGCAGTTATACCCAGACAGACGCGGATTTCGGAAACACCATATATTTT	CASSYTQTDADFGNTIYF